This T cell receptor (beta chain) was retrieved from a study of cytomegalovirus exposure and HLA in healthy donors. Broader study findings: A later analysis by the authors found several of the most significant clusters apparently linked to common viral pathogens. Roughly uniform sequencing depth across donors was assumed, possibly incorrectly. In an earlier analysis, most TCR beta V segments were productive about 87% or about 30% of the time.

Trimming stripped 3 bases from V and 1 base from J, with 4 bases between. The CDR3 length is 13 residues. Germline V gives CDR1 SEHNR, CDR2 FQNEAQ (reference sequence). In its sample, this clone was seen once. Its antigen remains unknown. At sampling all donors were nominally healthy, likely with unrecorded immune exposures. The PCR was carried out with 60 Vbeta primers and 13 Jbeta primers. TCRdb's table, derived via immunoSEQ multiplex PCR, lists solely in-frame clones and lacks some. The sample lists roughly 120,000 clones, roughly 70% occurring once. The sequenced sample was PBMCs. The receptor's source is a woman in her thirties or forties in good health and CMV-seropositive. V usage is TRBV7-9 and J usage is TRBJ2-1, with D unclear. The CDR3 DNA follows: TGTGCCAGCAGCTTTATATCCTACAATGAGCAGTTCTTC. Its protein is CASSFISYNEQFF.